The 12 T cell receptor beta chains given below trace back to one sample, sequenced in a study of shared clonotypes between healthy human individuals. Profiling relied on immunoSEQ multiplex PCR, and the TCRdb table lists in-frame clones only, not all of them. The sample records about 1 million clones, about 74% being singletons. The sample was memory CD4+ T cells sorted from blood. Subset meaning: CD45RA-negative fraction. These receptors all stem from a man aged 18 to 35 in good health.

The chain uses TRBV4-1 and TRBJ2-5; 7 bases align to TRBD2. Germline V lookup: CDR1 MGHRA, CDR2 YSYEKL. J was trimmed by 5 bases and V by 1 base; bases with no gene match: 10. CDR3 length equals 16 residues. The CDR3 spells CASSQGRGLLRETQYF. CDR3 in DNA: TGCGCCAGCAGCCAAGGAAGGGGACTATTACGGGAGACCCAGTACTTC.

The chain has TRBV27 and TRBJ2-1, with D unclear. Germline V gene lookup returns CDR1 MNHEY and CDR2 SMNVEV (reference sequence). This CDR3 is 12 amino acids long. The germline V and J ends were trimmed by 3 bases and 3 bases, with 3 bases remaining between them. As DNA, the CDR3 is TGTGCCAGCAGTTTGCGCTACAATGAGCAGTTCTTC. Residues: CASSLRYNEQFF.

This clone turned up a few times. V is TRBV30 and J is TRBJ1-6, with 8 bases fitting TRBD1. Unmatched junction bases numbered 9, after V lost 8 bases and J lost 9 bases. The V gene's germline CDR1 is GTSNPN and CDR2 SVGIG (reference sequence). CDR3 length equals 13 residues. The CDR3 loop is CAGTGSVGSPLHF. Written as DNA, the CDR3 is TGTGCCGGGACAGGTTCTGTGGGTTCACCCCTCCACTTT.

Only a few counts were recorded for this clone. The rearrangement uses TRBV9 and TRBJ1-1; possible D gene TRBD1, 6 bases. Deletions cut 3 bases from V and 10 bases from J, with 19 bases between. CDR1 is SGDLS, CDR2 YYNGEE, per germline. The CDR3 extends over 14 amino acids. CDR3 in amino acids: CASSEDGGDLGAFF. DNA of the CDR3: TGTGCCAGCAGCGAGGATGGGGGCGACTTGGGAGCTTTCTTT.

The chain combines TRBV5-1 with TRBJ2-3, with 7 bases that match TRBD1. CDR1 and CDR2 (germline): SGHRS, YFSETQ. The CDR3 extends over 15 amino acids. The trim removed 7 bases at V and 0 bases at J, leaving 8 bases unmatched. CDR3 bases: TGCGCCAGCTGCGCAACAGGGGAGAGCACAGATACGCAGTATTTT. Translated: CASCATGESTDTQYF.

This sequence joins TRBV7-9 and TRBJ2-2; D remains ambiguous. Trimming left V 6 bases short and J 5 bases short, with 16 bases between. The CDR3 loop spans 15 amino acids. CDR1 SEHNR and CDR2 FQNEAQ come from the germline V gene (reference sequence). This CDR3 is CASSPDLLITGELFF. CDR3 DNA sequence: TGTGCCAGCAGTCCCGACCTATTGATAACCGGGGAGCTGTTTTTT.

V gene TRBV2 combines with J gene TRBJ2-3; 11 bases align to TRBD1. After removal of 6 bases from V and 5 bases from J, the junction contained 7 bases not matched to a gene. CDR1 is SNHLY and CDR2 is FYNNEI in the germline V gene. This CDR3 has 15 residues. Here the CDR3 DNA reads TGTGCCAGCAGAGAGGACAGGGGGCGCATAGATACGCAGTATTTT. Its translation is CASREDRGRIDTQYF.

V is TRBV30 and J is TRBJ2-5; 7 bases map to TRBD2. V lost 2 bases, J lost 2 bases, and 8 bases stayed unmatched. Germline V CDR1 and CDR2: GTSNPN, SVGIG (reference sequence). The CDR3 runs 15 residues. The CDR3 region is CAWSWTSATQETQYF. In DNA form, the CDR3 reads TGTGCCTGGAGTTGGACTAGTGCGACTCAAGAGACCCAGTACTTC.

This clone was detected ten times or more. The V gene is TRBV4-1, the J gene TRBJ1-5; the D is unclear. V was pared by 0 bases and J by 9 bases, with 12 bases between. The length of the CDR3 is 14 residues. Germline V gene data show CDR1 as MGHRA and CDR2 as YSYEKL. CDR3 bases: TGCGCCAGCAGCCAAGATTTATCGTTGAGGCCCCAGCATTTT. It codes for CASSQDLSLRPQHF.

V is TRBV11-2 and J is TRBJ1-5, with TRBD1 identical over 8 bases. V lost 3 bases and J lost 6; bases outside the gene matches: 4. Germline CDR1 is SGHAT and CDR2 is FQNNGV. This CDR3 region has 14 residues. This chain's CDR3 is CASSLDRASQPQHF. The CDR3 DNA reads TGTGCCAGCAGCTTGGACAGGGCGAGTCAGCCCCAGCATTTT.

To note about this clone: Other DNA sequences of this sample code for an identical CDR3. J is TRBJ2-2 and V is TRBV5-4; perhaps TRBD2 as D (5 bases). This CDR3 comprises 15 residues. With 0 bases removed from V and 4 bases from J, the gap between germline ends came to 10 bases. Germline V lookup: CDR1 SGHNT, CDR2 YYREEE (reference sequence). The CDR3 DNA reads TGTGCCAGCAGCTTGGCGCTGGGGAGCACCGGGGAGCTGTTTTTT. Amino acids: CASSLALGSTGELFF. The full variable domain, with the rest looked up from reference TRBV5-4 and TRBJ2-2, is ETGVTQSPTHLIKTRGQQVTLRCSSQSGHNTVSWYQQALGQGPQFIFQYYREEENGRGNFPPRFSGLQFPNYSSELNVNALELDDSALYLCASSLALGSTGELFFGEGSRLTVL.

The V call is TRBV10-3, the J call TRBJ1-1; D possibly corresponds to TRBD1 (5 bases). The CDR3 spans 14 residues. V lost 6 bases and J lost 0, with 11 bases in between. Germline CDR1 is ENHRY and CDR2 is SYGVKD. The CDR3 sequence: CAISGTALNTEAFF. The CDR3 DNA reads as TGTGCCATCAGCGGGACGGCTTTGAACACTGAAGCTTTCTTT.